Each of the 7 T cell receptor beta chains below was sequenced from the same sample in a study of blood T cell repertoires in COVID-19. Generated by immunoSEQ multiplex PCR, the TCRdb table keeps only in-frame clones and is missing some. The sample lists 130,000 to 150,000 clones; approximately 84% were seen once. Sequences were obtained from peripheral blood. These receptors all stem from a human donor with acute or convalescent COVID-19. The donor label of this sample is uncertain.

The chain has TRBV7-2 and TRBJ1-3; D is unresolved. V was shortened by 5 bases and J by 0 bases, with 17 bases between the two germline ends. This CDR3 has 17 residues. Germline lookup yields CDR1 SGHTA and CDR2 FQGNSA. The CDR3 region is CASSPVRHLDSGNTIYF. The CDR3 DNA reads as TGTGCCAGCAGCCCCGTGAGACACTTAGACTCTGGAAACACCATATATTTT.

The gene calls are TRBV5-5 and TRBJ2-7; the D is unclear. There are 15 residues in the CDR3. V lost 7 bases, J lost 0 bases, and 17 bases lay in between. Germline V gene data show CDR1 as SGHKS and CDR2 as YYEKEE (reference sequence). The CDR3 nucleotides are TGTGCCAGCTCCGGGTTTCATACCCCCTCCTACGAGCAGTACTTC. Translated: CASSGFHTPSYEQYF.

CDR3 sequence: CASRLPGQGTTEAFF. The CDR3 DNA sequence: TGTGCCAGCAGGCTACCGGGACAGGGCACGACTGAAGCTTTCTTT. The chain couples TRBV28 to TRBJ1-1, with 9 bases aligning to TRBD1. CDR1 MDHEN and CDR2 SYDVKM come from the germline V gene. This CDR3 is 15 amino acids long. Trimming at V came to 6 bases and at J to 5 bases, leaving 10 bases not matched to a gene.

CDR3 sequence (DNA): TGTGCCAGCAATCAAGGTCAGGGGGCCTTAGGGGGTCAGCCCCAGCATTTT. Residues: CASNQGQGALGGQPQHF. This chain links TRBV5-5 with TRBJ1-5, with 8 bases aligning to TRBD1. Germline values: CDR1 SGHKS, CDR2 YYEKEE (reference sequence). This CDR3 region has 17 residues. V shed 6 bases and J 6 bases; nucleotides not matched to a gene: 17.

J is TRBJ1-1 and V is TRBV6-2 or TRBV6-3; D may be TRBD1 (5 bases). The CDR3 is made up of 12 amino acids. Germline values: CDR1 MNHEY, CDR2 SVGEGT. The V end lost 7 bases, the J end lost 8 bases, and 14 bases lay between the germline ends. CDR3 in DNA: TGTGCCAGCACCCCCGACAGAGTAGAAGCTTTCTTT. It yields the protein CASTPDRVEAFF.

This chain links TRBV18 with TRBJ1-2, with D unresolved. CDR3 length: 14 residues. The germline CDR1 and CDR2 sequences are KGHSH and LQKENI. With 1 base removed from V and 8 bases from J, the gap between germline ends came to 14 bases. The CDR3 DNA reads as TGTGCCAGCTCACCACAGCACCAACTGGAGGGCTACACCTTC. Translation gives CASSPQHQLEGYTF. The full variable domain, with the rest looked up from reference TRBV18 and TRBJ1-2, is NAGVMQNPRHLVRRRGQEARLRCSPMKGHSHVYWYRQLPEEGLKFMVYLQKENIIDESGMPKERFSAEFPKEGPSILRIQQVVRGDSAAYFCASSPQHQLEGYTFGSGTRLTVV.

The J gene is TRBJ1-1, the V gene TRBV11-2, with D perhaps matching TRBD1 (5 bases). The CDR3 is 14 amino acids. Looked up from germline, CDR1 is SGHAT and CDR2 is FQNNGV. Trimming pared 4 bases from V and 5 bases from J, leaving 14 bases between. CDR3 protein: CASSWGVRGTEAFF. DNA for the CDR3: TGTGCCAGCAGCTGGGGGGTCCGGGGGACTGAAGCTTTCTTT. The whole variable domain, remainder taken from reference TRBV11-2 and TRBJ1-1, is EAGVAQSPRYKIIEKRQSVAFWCNPISGHATLYWYQQILGQGPKLLIQFQNNGVVDDSQLPKDRFSAERLKGVDSTLKIQPAKLEDSAVYLCASSWGVRGTEAFFGQGTRLTVV.